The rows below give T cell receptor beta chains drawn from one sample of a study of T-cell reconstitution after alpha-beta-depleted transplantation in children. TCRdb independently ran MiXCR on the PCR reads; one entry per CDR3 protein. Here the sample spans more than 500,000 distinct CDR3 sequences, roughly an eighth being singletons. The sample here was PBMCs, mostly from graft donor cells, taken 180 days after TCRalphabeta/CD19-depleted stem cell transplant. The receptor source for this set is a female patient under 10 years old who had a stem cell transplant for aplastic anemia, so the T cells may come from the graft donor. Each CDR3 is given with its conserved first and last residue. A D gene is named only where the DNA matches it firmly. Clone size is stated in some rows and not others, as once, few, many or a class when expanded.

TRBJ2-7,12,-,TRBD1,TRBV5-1,CASSPGTGEQYF,TGCGCCAGCAGCCCCGGGACAGGTGAGCAGTACTTC
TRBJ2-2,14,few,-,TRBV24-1,CATGIDEVTGELFF,TGTGCCACGGGGATCGACGAGGTTACCGGGGAGCTGTTTTTT
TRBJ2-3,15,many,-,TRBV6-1,CASREGRRGSDTQYF,TGTGCCAGCAGAGAGGGGCGCCGAGGGTCAGATACGCAGTATTTT
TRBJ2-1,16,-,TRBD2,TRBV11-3,CASSLEGLAGYNEQFF,TGTGCCAGCAGCTTAGAGGGACTAGCGGGTTACAATGAGCAGTTCTTC
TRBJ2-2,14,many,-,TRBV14,CASSQNYWTGELFF,TGTGCCAGCAGCCAAAACTATTGGACCGGGGAGCTGTTTTTT
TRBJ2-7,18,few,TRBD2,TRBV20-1,CSATQGAAAGGPEDEQYF,TGCAGTGCTACCCAGGGAGCGGCGGCGGGAGGGCCTGAGGACGAGCAGTACTTC
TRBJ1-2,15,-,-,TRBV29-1,CSVEGQRTLNYGYTF,TGCAGCGTCGAAGGGCAGCGAACCCTTAACTATGGCTACACCTTC
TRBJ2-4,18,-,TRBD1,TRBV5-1,CASSSPSPTGGAKNIQYF,TGCGCCAGCAGCTCCCCATCGCCGACAGGGGGGGCCAAAAACATTCAGTACTTC
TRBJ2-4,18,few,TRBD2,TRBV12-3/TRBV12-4,CASSLWTSGILTKNIQYF,TGTGCCAGCAGTTTGTGGACTAGCGGGATATTAACCAAAAACATTCAGTACTTC
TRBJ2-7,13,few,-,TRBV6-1,CASSPRDPYEQYF,TGTGCCAGCAGTCCCCGGGACCCCTACGAGCAGTACTTC
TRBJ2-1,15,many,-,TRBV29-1,CSVLGLLWENNEQFF,TGCAGCGTCCTGGGACTCCTGTGGGAAAACAATGAGCAGTTCTTC
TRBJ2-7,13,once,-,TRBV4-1,CASSQAGDYEQYF,TGCGCCAGCAGCCAAGCGGGGGACTACGAGCAGTACTTC
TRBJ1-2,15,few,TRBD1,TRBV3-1,CASSRGQDPNYGYTF,TGTGCCAGCAGCCGGGGACAGGACCCTAACTATGGCTACACCTTC
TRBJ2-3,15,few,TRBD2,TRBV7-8,CASTRTSGSTDTQYF,TGTGCCAGCACCCGGACTAGCGGGAGCACAGATACGCAGTATTTT
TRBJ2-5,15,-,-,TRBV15,CATSNDRPPPGTQYF,TGTGCCACCAGCAACGACAGGCCCCCCCCGGGGACCCAGTACTTC
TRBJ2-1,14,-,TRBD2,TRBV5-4,CASSQRLAQTWQFF,TGTGCCAGCAGCCAACGACTAGCGCAAACATGGCAGTTCTTC
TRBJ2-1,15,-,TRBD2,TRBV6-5,CASSYSTTKRESMFF,TGTGCCAGCAGTTACTCAACGACTAAGCGGGAGTCAATGTTCTTC
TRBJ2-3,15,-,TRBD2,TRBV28,CASGGSGRYADTQYF,TGTGCCAGCGGGGGTAGCGGGAGATACGCAGATACGCAGTATTTT
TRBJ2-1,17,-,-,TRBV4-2,CASSQGGGQSYYNEQFF,TGTGCCAGCAGCCAAGGGGGCGGCCAATCCTACTACAATGAGCAGTTCTTC
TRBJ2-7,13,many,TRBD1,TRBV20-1,CSAAGGTSYEQYF,TGCAGTGCCGCAGGGGGAACCTCCTACGAGCAGTACTTC
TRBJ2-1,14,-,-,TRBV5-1,CPSSLEVEGAEQFF,TGCCCCAGCAGCTTGGAAGTAGAAGGGGCCGAGCAGTTCTTC
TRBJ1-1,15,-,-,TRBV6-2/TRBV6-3,CASSYRVGKRAEAFF,TGTGCCAGCAGTTACCGGGTAGGGAAAAGGGCTGAAGCTTTCTTT
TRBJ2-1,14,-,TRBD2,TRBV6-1,CASSPQLAGEEQFF,TGTGCCAGCAGCCCTCAACTAGCGGGAGAGGAGCAGTTCTTC
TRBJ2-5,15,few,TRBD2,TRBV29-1,CSVYRLAGGFETQYF,TGCAGCGTCTACCGACTAGCGGGGGGATTTGAGACCCAGTACTTC
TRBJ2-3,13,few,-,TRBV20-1,CSAGGGSTDTQYF,TGCAGTGCCGGTGGGGGCAGCACAGATACGCAGTATTTT
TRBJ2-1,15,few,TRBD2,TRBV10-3,CAISESSGSVDEQFF,TGTGCCATCAGTGAGTCCAGCGGGAGTGTCGATGAGCAGTTCTTC
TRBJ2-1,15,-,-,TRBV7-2,CASSLVLDSYNEQFF,TGTGCCAGCAGCTTAGTGCTAGACTCCTACAATGAGCAGTTCTTC
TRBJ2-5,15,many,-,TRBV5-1,CASSPETGPSGTQYF,TGCGCCAGCAGCCCCGAGACAGGACCAAGTGGGACCCAGTACTTC
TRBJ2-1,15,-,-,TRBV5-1,CASKKYGSSVNEQFF,TGCGCCAGCAAGAAATACGGGAGTTCCGTCAATGAGCAGTTCTTC
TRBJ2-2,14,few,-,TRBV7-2,CASSLDGASGELFF,TGTGCCAGCAGCTTAGATGGGGCCAGCGGGGAGCTGTTTTTT
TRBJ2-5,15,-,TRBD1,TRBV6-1,CASSGTGGLFQTQYF,TGTGCCAGCAGTGGGACAGGGGGCTTATTTCAGACCCAGTACTTC
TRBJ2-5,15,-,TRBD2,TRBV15,CATSSWTSGKETQYF,TGTGCCACCAGCTCCTGGACTAGCGGCAAAGAGACCCAGTACTTC
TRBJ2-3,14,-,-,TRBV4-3,CASSQGQSTDTQYF,TGCGCCAGCAGCCAAGGGCAGAGCACAGATACGCAGTATTTT
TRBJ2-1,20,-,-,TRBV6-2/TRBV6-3,CASSYLRPMSELGVYNEQFF,TGTGCCAGCAGTTACTTACGACCCATGTCCGAATTGGGAGTCTACAATGAGCAGTTCTTC
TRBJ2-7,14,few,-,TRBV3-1,CASSQVPWGNEQYF,TGTGCCAGCAGCCAAGTACCCTGGGGGAACGAGCAGTACTTC
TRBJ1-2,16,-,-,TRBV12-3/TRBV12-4,CASSYNLEGVNYGYTF,TGTGCCAGCAGTTACAACTTGGAGGGAGTCAACTATGGCTACACCTTC
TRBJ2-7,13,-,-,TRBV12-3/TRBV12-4,CASSLSGSREQCF,TGTGCCAGCAGTTTAAGTGGTTCACGCGAGCAGTGCTTC
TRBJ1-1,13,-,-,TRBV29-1,CSVKGIQNTEAFF,TGCAGCGTTAAAGGCATACAAAACACTGAAGCTTTCTTT
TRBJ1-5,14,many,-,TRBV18,CASSPGSSNQPQHF,TGTGCCAGCTCACCAGGAAGTAGCAATCAGCCCCAGCATTTT
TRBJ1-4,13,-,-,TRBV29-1,CSVALATNEKLFF,TGCAGCGTGGCACTTGCAACTAATGAAAAACTGTTTTTT
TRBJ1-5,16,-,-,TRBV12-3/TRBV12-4,CASSFISGDGNQPQHF,TGTGCCAGCAGTTTTATCTCCGGGGATGGCAATCAGCCCCAGCATTTT
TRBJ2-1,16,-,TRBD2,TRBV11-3,CASSPMKRDSYNEQFF,TGTGCCAGCAGCCCTATGAAGCGGGACTCCTACAATGAGCAGTTCTTC
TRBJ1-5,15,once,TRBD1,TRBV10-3,CAISPRDRGNQPQHF,TGTGCCATCAGTCCCCGGGACAGGGGGAATCAGCCCCAGCATTTT